This T cell receptor (beta chain) was captured in a study of cytomegalovirus exposure and HLA in healthy donors. Study results and limitations: In a later analysis, DRB1 alleles had the most associated TCRs; HLA-C alleles the fewest. Cytomegalovirus-associated TCR beta chains were listed, numbering 150 to 200. Further analysis was carried out later, and it showed several of the most significant clusters appearing linked to common viral pathogens.

The CDR3 sequence is 14 residues long. Trimming removed 3 bases from V and 9 bases from J, with 15 bases in between. CDR1 SEHNR and CDR2 FQNEAQ come from the germline V gene (reference sequence). Of note for this clone: The antigen remains unidentified.

Use of 60 Vbeta and 13 Jbeta primers characterized the PCR. Produced via immunoSEQ multiplex PCR; TCRdb's table is partial and in-frame only. The table shows approximately 130,000 clones, with 80% occurring only once. The sequenced material came from PBMCs. The V call is TRBV7-9, the J call TRBJ2-1; a weak D match, TRBD1 (5 bases). This TCR was recovered from a woman aged 40 to 50 in good health and CMV-seronegative. DNA of the CDR3: TGTGCCAGCAGCTTCATAGAAGGGGTCAGTGAGCAGTTCTTC. This codes for CASSFIEGVSEQFF.